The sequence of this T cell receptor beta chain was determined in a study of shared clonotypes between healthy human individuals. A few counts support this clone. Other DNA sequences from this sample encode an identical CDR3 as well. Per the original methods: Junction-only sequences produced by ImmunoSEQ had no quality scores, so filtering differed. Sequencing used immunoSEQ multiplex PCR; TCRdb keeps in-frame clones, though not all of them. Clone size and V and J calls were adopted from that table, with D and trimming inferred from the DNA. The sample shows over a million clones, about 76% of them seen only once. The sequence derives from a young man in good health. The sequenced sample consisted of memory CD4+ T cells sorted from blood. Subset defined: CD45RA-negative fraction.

In DNA, the CDR3 is TGTGCCTGGAGCCCCCTGAACACTGAAGCTTTCTTT. It is translated as CAWSPLNTEAFF. The chain recombines TRBV30 with TRBJ1-1; D unresolved. The CDR3 spans 12 residues. From germline, CDR1 is GTSNPN and CDR2 SVGIG (reference sequence). Trimming pared 3 bases from V and 0 bases from J, leaving 5 bases between.